The 13 T cell receptor beta chains below were found in one sample sequenced in a study of blood T cell repertoires in COVID-19. Measured with immunoSEQ multiplex PCR; TCRdb has only the in-frame clones, and not every one. The sample comprises roughly 140,000 clones, approximately 79% of which are singletons, and over 8.5% rests with the top ten. The sample was peripheral blood. The receptors were gathered from a man between 45 and 60 years old with active or convalescent COVID-19.

The rearrangement joins TRBV29-1 to TRBJ2-1, with D perhaps TRBD2 (5 bases). From germline, CDR1 is SQVTM and CDR2 ANQGSEA. V lost 4 bases to trimming and J lost 4 bases, with 11 bases between them. The CDR3 has 13 amino acids. For the CDR3, the DNA is TGCAGCGTTGGGGAGACTGCTTACAATGAGCAGTTCTTC. Amino acid sequence: CSVGETAYNEQFF.

The chain joins TRBV19 to TRBJ1-1, with 9 nucleotides matching TRBD1. Per the germline V gene, CDR1 is LNHDA and CDR2 is SQIVND (reference sequence). V lost 5 bases to trimming and J lost 7 bases; unmatched junction nucleotides: 11. CDR3 size: 15 residues. CDR3 sequence: CASSPRRGQGHEAFF. The CDR3, as DNA: TGTGCCAGTAGTCCCCGAAGGGGACAGGGTCATGAAGCTTTCTTT. Full variable domain (remainder filled in from reference TRBV19 and TRBJ1-1): DGGITQSPKYLFRKEGQNVTLSCEQNLNHDAMYWYRQDPGQGLRLIYYSQIVNDFQKGDIAEGYSVSREKKESFPLTVTSAQKNPTAFYLCASSPRRGQGHEAFFGQGTRLTVV.

The chain employs TRBV4-2 and TRBJ2-3, with D possibly matching TRBD1 (6 bases). V was cut by 4 bases and J by 3 bases, with 11 bases left in between. CDR1 and CDR2 from the germline V gene are LGHNA and YNFKEQ. This CDR3 is built from 14 residues. DNA for the CDR3: TGTGCCAGCAGCCCGGGACACGGGACAGATACGCAGTATTTT. This codes for CASSPGHGTDTQYF.

This chain links TRBV6-2 or TRBV6-3 with TRBJ2-7; 9 nucleotides align to TRBD1. Unmatched junction bases numbered 5, after V lost 0 bases and J lost 5 bases. The CDR3 is 15 amino acids. CDR1 and CDR2 (germline): MNHEY, SVGEGT. CDR3 in amino acids: CASSYSGQGGDEQYF. In DNA form, the CDR3 reads TGTGCCAGCAGTTACTCGGGACAGGGTGGCGACGAGCAGTACTTC.

V gene TRBV4-2 combines with J gene TRBJ2-2; 13 bases map to TRBD2. This CDR3 comprises 17 residues. V dropped 4 bases and J dropped 3; count of bases not matched to a gene: 5. The germline gives CDR1 LGHNA, CDR2 YNFKEQ. This CDR3 reads CASSPILAGGDTGELFF. DNA for the CDR3: TGTGCCAGCAGCCCGATACTAGCGGGAGGGGACACCGGGGAGCTGTTTTTT.

In this sample, this clone turned up a few times. The CDR3 nucleotides are TGTGCCAGTAGTAGCCCTGGTGCGAGCCTTGGAGATACGCAGTATTTT. Residues: CASSSPGASLGDTQYF. The rearrangement links TRBV19 to TRBJ2-3; the D is unclear. Trimming pared 4 bases from V and 5 bases from J, leaving 19 bases between. Germline V gene lookup returns CDR1 LNHDA and CDR2 SQIVND (reference sequence). There are 16 residues in the CDR3.

In its sample, this clone was seen many times. The chain combines TRBV27 with TRBJ2-1, with 11 positions matching TRBD2. V was pared by 1 base and J by 8 bases, with 1 base of the junction left unmatched. Germline CDR1 is MNHEY and CDR2 is SMNVEV (reference sequence). This CDR3 is 14 amino acids long. The CDR3 DNA reads TGTGCCAGCAGTTTATTAGCGGGAGGGTATGAGCAGTTCTTC. Translated, it gives CASSLLAGGYEQFF.

The V and J genes are TRBV11-2 and TRBJ2-7; 9 nucleotides agree with TRBD2. CDR1 is SGHAT and CDR2 is FQNNGV in the germline V gene. After removal of 5 bases from V and 3 bases from J, the junction contained 5 bases not matched to a gene. This CDR3 spans 14 amino acids. The CDR3 loop reads CASSETSGNYEQYF. CDR3 in DNA: TGTGCCAGCAGCGAGACTAGCGGAAACTACGAGCAGTACTTC.

V usage is TRBV7-3 and J usage is TRBJ1-2, with a possible D match to TRBD1 (5 bases). Trimming took 5 bases from V and 5 from J, leaving 18 bases between them. CDR1 and CDR2 (germline): SGHTA, FQGTGA. This CDR3 is 15 amino acids long. The CDR3 is CASSAGGVTDYGYTF. The CDR3 DNA reads TGTGCCAGCAGCGCCGGGGGTGTGACAGATTATGGCTACACCTTC.

V usage is TRBV28 and J usage is TRBJ2-7; TRBD1 aligns across 8 bases. Germline values: CDR1 MDHEN, CDR2 SYDVKM. This CDR3 comprises 14 residues. Trimming removed 2 bases from V and 6 bases from J; junction bases left unmatched: 6. DNA for the CDR3: TGTGCCAGCAGTTTACCGGACAGGGTAAGCGAGCAGTACTTC. This codes for CASSLPDRVSEQYF.

The chain couples TRBV6-4 to TRBJ1-6; D gene uncertain. This CDR3 contains 13 residues. Germline V lookup: CDR1 MRHNA, CDR2 SNTAGT. Deletions cut 3 bases from V and 9 bases from J, with 9 bases between. CDR3 DNA sequence: TGTGCCAGCAGTGAAACGGTCCTTTCACCCCTCCACTTT. This sequence encodes CASSETVLSPLHF.

The CDR3 nucleotides read TGTGCCAGCAGTTTGCACAGCGGGAACACCGGGGAGCTGTTTTTT. Residues: CASSLHSGNTGELFF. The chain is built from TRBV28 and TRBJ2-2; tentative D call: TRBD2 (5 bases). The V end was cut by 3 bases, the J end by 1 base, with 9 bases between. Per the germline V gene, CDR1 is MDHEN and CDR2 is SYDVKM. This CDR3 contains 15 residues.

V and J are TRBV29-1 and TRBJ1-1; 7 nucleotides line up with TRBD1. The V gene end was trimmed by 5 bases and the J gene end by 3 bases; junction bases not matched to a gene: 3. CDR1 and CDR2 from the germline V gene are SQVTM and ANQGSEA. The CDR3 loop spans 12 amino acids. CDR3 protein: CSVFDRDTEAFF. The DNA for the CDR3 is TGCAGCGTTTTCGACAGGGACACTGAAGCTTTCTTT.